This TCR beta chain was profiled in a study of T-cell memory formation after mild COVID-19. About the study: There were largely donor-specific TCR clusters.

TCRdb independently ran MiXCR on the 5' RACE reads; one entry per CDR3 protein. The sample lists 550,000 to 600,000 distinct CDR3 sequences; approximately 15% were seen once. CDR1 is ENHRY and CDR2 is SYGVKD in the germline V gene. Trimming pared 3 bases from V and 4 bases from J, leaving 9 bases between. The CDR3 is made up of 14 amino acids. This clonotype came up a few times. Its antigen remains unidentified. Study results and limitations: Confirmation was lacking for SARS-CoV-2 specificity of second-wave clones that peaked on day 37.

What was sequenced was PBMCs or a T cell subset sorted from them (not recorded which). The origin of this receptor is an adult woman who had mild COVID-19 (a few samples of this study predate the infection). Cell type and time point are not known. This chain uses TRBV10-3 with TRBJ2-2; D ambiguous. The DNA of the CDR3 is TGTGCCATCAGTGAAGGTAGCACCACCGGGGAGCTGTTTTTT. Protein sequence: CAISEGSTTGELFF.